This TCR beta chain is from a study of CXCR3-negative and CXCR3-positive naive CD8 T cells. Overall study findings and caveats: Naive subsets showed comparable surface CD5, and TCR interaction strength was also inferred from TRB CDR3 physicochemistry. CXCR3-positive naive cells had TRB CDR3s that were more hydrophobic than CXCR3-negative naive cells had. Memory CD8+ cells had much lower diversity, and both naive subsets had comparably high diversity.

Germline V gene data show CDR1 as SGHRS and CDR2 as YFSETQ. This CDR3 contains 14 residues. Each TRB cDNA library was prepared by 5' RACE (with UMI labels). TCRdb reanalyzed the 5' RACE reads and collapses them to one entry per CDR3 protein, without DNA. The repertoire shows about 89,000 distinct CDR3 sequences; the top ten hold roughly 0.48%. About this clonotype itself: No antigen is known for it.

Definition of naive CD8+ T cells rested on a CD45RO-CCR7+CD27+CD95- profile. The sample taken for sequencing was naive CXCR3+ CD8+ T cells from blood. As for subset: CD45RO-CCR7+CD27+CD95- naive CD8+ T cells expressing CXCR3 (TNR3+). The source is a human donor in good health. Some clones in this sample may be carry-over from other donors' samples. The rearrangement links TRBV5-1 to TRBJ1-4; TCRdb's D gene call, TRBD1, goes unchecked for lack of DNA. The CDR3 is CASSRGTGQPKLFF.